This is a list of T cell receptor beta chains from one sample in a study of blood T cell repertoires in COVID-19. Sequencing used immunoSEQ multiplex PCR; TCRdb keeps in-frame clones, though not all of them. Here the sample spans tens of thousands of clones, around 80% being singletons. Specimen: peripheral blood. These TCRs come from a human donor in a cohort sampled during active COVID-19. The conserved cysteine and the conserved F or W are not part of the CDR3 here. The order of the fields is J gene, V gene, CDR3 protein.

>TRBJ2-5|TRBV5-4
ASSTQSGGQETQY
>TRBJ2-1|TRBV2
ASSVYEQF
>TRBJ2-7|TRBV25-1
ASSEGSEQY
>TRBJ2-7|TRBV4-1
ASSPSRLVLGEQY
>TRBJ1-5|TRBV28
ASSTSPGQGASQPQH
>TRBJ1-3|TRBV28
ASSSTLRARSGNTIY
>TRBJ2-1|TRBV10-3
AISGASGRGGLNEQF
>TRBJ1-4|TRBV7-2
ASSGAGTANEKLF
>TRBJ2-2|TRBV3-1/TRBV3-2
ASSQGATLSGELF
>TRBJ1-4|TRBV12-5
ALYGQGGEKLF
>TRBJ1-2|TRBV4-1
ASSQGQGANYGYT
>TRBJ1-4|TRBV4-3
ASSRTTGVNEKLF
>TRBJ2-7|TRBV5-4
ASSPAGGYEQY
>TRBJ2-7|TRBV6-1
ASSDQYRGSYEQY
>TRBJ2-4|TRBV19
ASSGGPQNIQY
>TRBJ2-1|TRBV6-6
ASSPGTAYNEQF
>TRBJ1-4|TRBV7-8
ASSFRGLNGEKLF
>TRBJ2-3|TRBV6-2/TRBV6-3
ASSSGQGEFTDTQY
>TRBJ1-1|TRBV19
ASSIDPSNTEAF
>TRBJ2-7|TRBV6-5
ASRVGTGGFEQY
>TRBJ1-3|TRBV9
ASSVEHSGNTIY
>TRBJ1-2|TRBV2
ASTRETGLDGYT
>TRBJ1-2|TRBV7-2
ASSLTGQGAVYGYT
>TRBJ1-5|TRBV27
ASSQNGGQGGNQPQH
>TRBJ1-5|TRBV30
ACDRGSNQPQH
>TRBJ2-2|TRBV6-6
ASSRRDRGRPGELF
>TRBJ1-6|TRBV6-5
ASQIQDNSPLH
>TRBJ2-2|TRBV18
ASSPAGAGLAGELF
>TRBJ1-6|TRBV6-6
ASTRSGINSPLH